These 11 T cell receptor beta chains share one sample of origin, sequenced in a study of beta chain features in type 1 diabetes. No antigen has been identified for these receptors. Study-level points and caveats: Type 1 diabetes patients had TCRB CDR3s that were shorter (moderately but significantly so) in all four CD4+ subsets.

Reverse transcription of all isolated RNA meant that expressed TCRB transcripts were sequenced. Libraries were prepared by immunoSEQ multiplex PCR; TCRdb keeps only in-frame clonotypes and omits some of them. The data contain roughly 300,000 clones, roughly 13% of them singletons. The specimen was naive CD4+ T cells from blood. Source of these receptors: a man younger than 45 with type 1 diabetes.

This clone was seen more than once but under ten times. The sample has other DNA sequences that encode this CDR3 too. The rearrangement links TRBV9 to TRBJ2-5; 9 bases are a match to TRBD2. Germline V CDR1 and CDR2: SGDLS, YYNGEE. J lost 3 bases, V lost 5 bases, and 5 bases had no gene match. This CDR3 is 14 amino acids long. The CDR3 bases are TGTGCCAGCAGTGGTTTAGCGGGAGAAGAGACCCAGTACTTC. It is translated as CASSGLAGEETQYF.

This clone has more than one count but fewer than ten. The chain is built from TRBV9 and TRBJ2-7, with 11 bases identical to TRBD2. The CDR3 length is 16 residues. The germline V gene encodes CDR1 SGDLS and CDR2 YYNGEE. The junction had 11 bases not matched to a gene; V was cut back by 6 bases and J by 3 bases. CDR3: CASTPGGTSGDYEQYF. The CDR3 coding sequence is TGTGCCAGCACCCCGGGGGGGACTAGCGGAGACTACGAGCAGTACTTC.

The CDR3 region has the DNA TGTGCCAGCTCACCGGGACAGGGGCTCACCGGGGAGCTGTTTTTT. Protein product: CASSPGQGLTGELFF. V usage is TRBV18 and J usage is TRBJ2-2; 10 bases are shared with TRBD1. Germline CDR1 and CDR2: KGHSH and LQKENI. This CDR3 spans 15 amino acids. V gave up 3 bases and J gave up 4 bases; unmatched junction bases: 2. Using reference TRBV18 and TRBJ2-2 for the parts outside the CDR3, the full variable domain is NAGVMQNPRHLVRRRGQEARLRCSPMKGHSHVYWYRQLPEEGLKFMVYLQKENIIDESGMPKERFSAEFPKEGPSILRIQQVVRGDSAAYFCASSPGQGLTGELFFGEGSRLTVL.

This clone has just a few counts. The chain is built from TRBV16 and TRBJ1-2; 8 nucleotides match TRBD1. The CDR3 consists of 14 residues. Germline V gives CDR1 KGHSY, CDR2 FQNENV. V was pared by 5 bases and J by 4 bases, with 6 bases of the junction left unmatched. The CDR3 DNA reads TGTGCCAGCAGCAACGCCAGGGGGCTCTATGGCTACACCTTC. It yields the protein CASSNARGLYGYTF.

V and J are TRBV15 and TRBJ2-3, with D perhaps matching TRBD2 (5 bases). Deletions cut 1 base from V and 8 bases from J, with 10 bases between. CDR3 length equals 13 residues. The V gene's germline CDR1 is LNHNV and CDR2 YYDKDF (reference sequence). The CDR3 protein is CATSRGSSSTQYF. The CDR3 DNA is TGTGCCACCAGCAGAGGATCTAGCAGTACGCAGTATTTT.

In the case of this clone: The sample holds other DNA sequences that translate to the same CDR3. The chain employs TRBV20-1 and TRBJ2-3, with unresolved D. The CDR3 loop spans 10 amino acids. Germline CDR1 and CDR2: DFQATT and SNEGSKA (reference sequence). Trimming stripped 3 bases from V and 5 bases from J, with 3 bases between. CDR3 protein: CSASRDTQYF. Here the CDR3 DNA reads TGCAGTGCTAGTCGAGATACGCAGTATTTT.

A note on this clone: Different DNA sequences within this sample yield the same CDR3. This chain uses TRBV20-1 with TRBJ2-7; D ambiguous. V gave up 3 bases and J gave up 2 bases, with 5 bases separating them. Germline-derived CDR1 and CDR2 are DFQATT and SNEGSKA (reference sequence). The CDR3 has 11 residues. The CDR3 DNA is TGCAGTGCTAGCCCCGCCTACGAGCAGTACTTC. Protein: CSASPAYEQYF.

V usage is TRBV5-5 and J usage is TRBJ2-4; D may be TRBD2 (5 bases). The CDR3 is made up of 12 amino acids. The germline V and J ends were trimmed by 4 bases and 8 bases, with 10 bases remaining between them. CDR1 and CDR2 (germline): SGHKS, YYEKEE (reference sequence). Here the CDR3 reads CASSTEVDIQYF. CDR3 bases: TGTGCCAGCAGCACGGAGGTGGACATTCAGTACTTC.

This chain uses TRBV6-1 with TRBJ2-7, with TRBD2 matching over 10 bases. Unmatched junction bases numbered 18, after V lost 1 base and J lost 0 bases. This CDR3 spans 21 amino acids. CDR1 and CDR2 from the germline V gene are MNHNS and SASEGT. The CDR3 sequence: CASSEVWFGASGRPSSYEQYF. DNA of the CDR3: TGTGCCAGCAGTGAAGTATGGTTTGGGGCTAGCGGGAGACCCAGCTCCTACGAGCAGTACTTC.

The chain recombines TRBV19 with TRBJ1-1, with D unresolved. Trimming removed 6 bases from V and 6 bases from J, with 14 bases in between. Germline assignment: CDR1 LNHDA and CDR2 SQIVND (reference sequence). CDR3 length: 13 residues. CDR3 loop: CASSSGRGPEAFF. CDR3 nucleotides: TGTGCCAGTAGCAGTGGGAGAGGCCCTGAAGCTTTCTTT.

A few counts support this clone. The chain recombines TRBV4-3 with TRBJ2-1; no reliable D call. V was clipped by 4 bases and J by 8 bases, with 9 bases between them. Germline CDR1 LGHNA, CDR2 YSLEER. This CDR3 has 12 residues. CDR3 nucleotides: TGCGCCAGCAGCCTGCCTGGGCATGAGCAGTTCTTC. It yields the protein CASSLPGHEQFF.